Listed below are T cell receptor beta chains from one sample, sequenced in a study of PD-1 blockade in classical Hodgkin lymphoma. The method was immunoSEQ multiplex PCR; TCRdb's version includes in-frame clones alone and lacks a portion of them. The data contain tens of thousands of clones, 87% of them seen just once; the ten biggest clones take up over 7.5%. Here the sequenced sample was peripheral blood mononuclear cells (PBMCs), taken before the fourth cycle of nivolumab. Receptors were obtained from a human donor with classical Hodgkin lymphoma. Each CDR3 is given with its conserved first and last residue. Fields, in order: D gene, J gene, clone size, V gene, CDR3 DNA, CDR3 protein. The D gene is left open where the match is weak. Clone sizes are given selectively: once, few, many, or a class where the clone is expanded.

d_call: -; j_call: TRBJ2-7; clone_size: -; v_call: TRBV6-1; cdr3_nt: TGTGCCAGCAGTGAAGGGGACTTATCCTACGAGCAGTACTTC; cdr3_aa: CASSEGDLSYEQYF
d_call: -; j_call: TRBJ2-5; clone_size: -; v_call: TRBV6-1; cdr3_nt: TGTGCCAGTCCGGGACCGAAGCTTGGGACCCAGTACTTC; cdr3_aa: CASPGPKLGTQYF
d_call: -; j_call: TRBJ2-3; clone_size: -; v_call: TRBV5-8; cdr3_nt: TGTGCCAGCAGGAGGGTAGGGGGAACAGATACGCAGTATTTT; cdr3_aa: CASRRVGGTDTQYF
d_call: -; j_call: TRBJ2-3; clone_size: -; v_call: TRBV5-1; cdr3_nt: TGCGCCAGCAGCTCCAGAGTCGGGGGTGTTGCAGATACGCAGTATTTT; cdr3_aa: CASSSRVGGVADTQYF
d_call: -; j_call: TRBJ2-5; clone_size: -; v_call: TRBV5-1; cdr3_nt: TGCGCCAGCAGCTTACAGGGTTTTGCGTCGGAGACCCAGTACTTC; cdr3_aa: CASSLQGFASETQYF
d_call: -; j_call: TRBJ2-3; clone_size: once; v_call: TRBV30; cdr3_nt: TGTGCCTGGAGTGTAGGCATACTGGCAGATACGCAGTATTTT; cdr3_aa: CAWSVGILADTQYF
d_call: -; j_call: TRBJ2-7; clone_size: -; v_call: TRBV30; cdr3_nt: TGTGCCTGCCGTCGGGGGTCCGCGGACGAGCAGTACTTC; cdr3_aa: CACRRGSADEQYF
d_call: -; j_call: TRBJ1-3; clone_size: -; v_call: TRBV10-3; cdr3_nt: TGTGCCATCAGTGAGGGACAGACCCAAGCTGGAAACACCATATATTTT; cdr3_aa: CAISEGQTQAGNTIYF
d_call: TRBD1; j_call: TRBJ1-5; clone_size: -; v_call: TRBV7-9; cdr3_nt: TGTGCCAGCAGCTTTGGTGACAGGGGGCTTGGTCAGCCCCAGCATTTT; cdr3_aa: CASSFGDRGLGQPQHF
d_call: -; j_call: TRBJ1-6; clone_size: -; v_call: TRBV19; cdr3_nt: TGTGCCAGTAGTATAATGGGGTCCTCACCCCTCCACTTT; cdr3_aa: CASSIMGSSPLHF
d_call: TRBD2; j_call: TRBJ2-3; clone_size: -; v_call: TRBV4-1; cdr3_nt: TGCGCCAGCAGCCCAGTTAGCGGGGAAGCGGAGGGGGATACGCAGTATTTT; cdr3_aa: CASSPVSGEAEGDTQYF
d_call: TRBD1; j_call: TRBJ1-1; clone_size: once; v_call: TRBV10-3; cdr3_nt: TGTGCCATCAGTGTAGGAAGACAGGGGTACACTGAAGCTTTCTTT; cdr3_aa: CAISVGRQGYTEAFF
d_call: -; j_call: TRBJ1-2; clone_size: few; v_call: TRBV19; cdr3_nt: TGTGCCAGTACCACCCCCTCTGGGATAAACTATGGCTACACCTTC; cdr3_aa: CASTTPSGINYGYTF
d_call: -; j_call: TRBJ2-7; clone_size: -; v_call: TRBV9; cdr3_nt: TGTGCCAGCAGCGTAGCTTGGGATTCCCTCCCCATTACCTACGAGCAGTACTTC; cdr3_aa: CASSVAWDSLPITYEQYF
d_call: TRBD2; j_call: TRBJ2-2; clone_size: -; v_call: TRBV27; cdr3_nt: TGTGCCAGCAGTTCGTTGCTAGCGGGGGTGCCCGGGGAGCTGTTTTTT; cdr3_aa: CASSSLLAGVPGELFF
d_call: -; j_call: TRBJ1-5; clone_size: once; v_call: TRBV6-5; cdr3_nt: TGTGCCAGCAGCCCCCCCGGCAATCAGCCCCAGCATTTT; cdr3_aa: CASSPPGNQPQHF
d_call: TRBD1; j_call: TRBJ1-3; clone_size: -; v_call: TRBV5-1; cdr3_nt: TGCGCCAGCAGCCTCGGGACAGCTGGAAACACCATATATTTT; cdr3_aa: CASSLGTAGNTIYF
d_call: TRBD1; j_call: TRBJ2-7; clone_size: -; v_call: TRBV5-1; cdr3_nt: TGCGCCAGCAGCTCACAGGGGGTTGAGTACGAGCAGTACTTC; cdr3_aa: CASSSQGVEYEQYF
d_call: -; j_call: TRBJ2-7; clone_size: -; v_call: TRBV5-1; cdr3_nt: TGCGCCAGCAGCCCATCCACAGGCAACGCTTACGAGCAGTACTTC; cdr3_aa: CASSPSTGNAYEQYF
d_call: TRBD1; j_call: TRBJ1-1; clone_size: -; v_call: TRBV5-1; cdr3_nt: TGCGCCAGCAGCCACCCAGGGGGGGGTGAAGCTTTCTTT; cdr3_aa: CASSHPGGGEAFF
d_call: -; j_call: TRBJ1-6; clone_size: -; v_call: TRBV5-1; cdr3_nt: TGCGCCAGCAGCTTGGGGTCAGGGGATTCTTCACCCCTCCACTTT; cdr3_aa: CASSLGSGDSSPLHF
d_call: -; j_call: TRBJ1-1; clone_size: -; v_call: TRBV6-5; cdr3_nt: TGTGCCAGCAGTCTAAGGGTGGGGGAAGCTTTCTTT; cdr3_aa: CASSLRVGEAFF
d_call: -; j_call: TRBJ1-3; clone_size: -; v_call: TRBV5-1; cdr3_nt: TGCGCCAGCAGGGCAGGGGCAAATGGAAACACCATATATTTT; cdr3_aa: CASRAGANGNTIYF
d_call: TRBD2; j_call: TRBJ2-1; clone_size: -; v_call: TRBV5-5; cdr3_nt: TGTGCCAGCAGCTCCTCTAGCGGGGTAGCCTACAATGAGCAGTTCTTC; cdr3_aa: CASSSSSGVAYNEQFF
d_call: -; j_call: TRBJ1-1; clone_size: -; v_call: TRBV4-2; cdr3_nt: TGTGCCAGCAGTTCTCGATCCACTGAAGCTTTCTTT; cdr3_aa: CASSSRSTEAFF
d_call: TRBD2; j_call: TRBJ2-3; clone_size: -; v_call: TRBV5-1; cdr3_nt: TGCGCCAGCAGCCTAGGTTCTAGCGGGGGGGCAGATACGCAGTATTTT; cdr3_aa: CASSLGSSGGADTQYF